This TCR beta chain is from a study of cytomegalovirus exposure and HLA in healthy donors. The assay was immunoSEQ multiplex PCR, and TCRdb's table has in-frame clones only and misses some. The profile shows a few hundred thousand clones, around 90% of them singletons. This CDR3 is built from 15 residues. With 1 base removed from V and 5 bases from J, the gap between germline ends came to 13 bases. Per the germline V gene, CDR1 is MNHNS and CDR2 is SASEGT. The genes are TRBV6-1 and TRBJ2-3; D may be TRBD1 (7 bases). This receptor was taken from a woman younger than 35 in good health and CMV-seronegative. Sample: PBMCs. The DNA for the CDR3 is TGTGCCAGCAGTGAAGGGAGGGGGCGCGGAGATACGCAGTATTTT. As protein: CASSEGRGRGDTQYF.